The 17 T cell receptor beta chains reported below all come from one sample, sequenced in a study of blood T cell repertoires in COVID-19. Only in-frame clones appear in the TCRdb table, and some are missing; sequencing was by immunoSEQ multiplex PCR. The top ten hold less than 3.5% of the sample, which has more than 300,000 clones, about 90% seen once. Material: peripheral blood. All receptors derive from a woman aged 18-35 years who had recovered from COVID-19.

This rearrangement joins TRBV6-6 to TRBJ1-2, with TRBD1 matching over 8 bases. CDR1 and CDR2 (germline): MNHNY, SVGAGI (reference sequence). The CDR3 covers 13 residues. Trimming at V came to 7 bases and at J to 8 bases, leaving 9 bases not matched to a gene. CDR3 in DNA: TGTGCCAGCAAATCGGACAGGGAACAAGGCTACACCTTC. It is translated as CASKSDREQGYTF.

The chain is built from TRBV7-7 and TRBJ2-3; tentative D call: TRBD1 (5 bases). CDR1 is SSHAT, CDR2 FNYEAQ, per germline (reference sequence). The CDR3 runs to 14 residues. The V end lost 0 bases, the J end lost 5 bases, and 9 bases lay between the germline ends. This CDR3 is CASSLAPGLDTQYF. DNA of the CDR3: TGTGCCAGCAGCTTAGCGCCAGGGCTAGATACGCAGTATTTT.

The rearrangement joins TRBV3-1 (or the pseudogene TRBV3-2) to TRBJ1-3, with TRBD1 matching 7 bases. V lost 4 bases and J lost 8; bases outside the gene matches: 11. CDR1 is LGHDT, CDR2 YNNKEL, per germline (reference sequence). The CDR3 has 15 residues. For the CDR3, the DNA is TGTGCCAGCAGCCCTCTTAGACAGGGATCGCACACCATATATTTT. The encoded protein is CASSPLRQGSHTIYF.

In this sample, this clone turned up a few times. CDR3 nucleotide sequence: TGTGCCAGCAGCTCAAACACGGGACCGCGGAGGGCGTACTATGGCTACACCTTC. As protein: CASSSNTGPRRAYYGYTF. This chain joins TRBV5-5 and TRBJ1-2, with D perhaps TRBD1 (5 bases). Germline V gives CDR1 SGHKS, CDR2 YYEKEE (reference sequence). This CDR3 has 18 amino acids. Trimming pared 3 bases from V and 3 bases from J, leaving 24 bases between.

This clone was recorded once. CDR3 DNA sequence: TGTGCCAGCAGCTTGTCGCAGGGGGCAATCTACGAGCAGTACGTC. It is translated as CASSLSQGAIYEQYV. The chain has TRBV5-5 and TRBJ2-7, with 8 bases aligning to TRBD1. This CDR3 region has 15 residues. Germline CDR1 and CDR2: SGHKS and YYEKEE (reference sequence). Trimming removed 1 base from V and 3 bases from J; junction bases left unmatched: 6.

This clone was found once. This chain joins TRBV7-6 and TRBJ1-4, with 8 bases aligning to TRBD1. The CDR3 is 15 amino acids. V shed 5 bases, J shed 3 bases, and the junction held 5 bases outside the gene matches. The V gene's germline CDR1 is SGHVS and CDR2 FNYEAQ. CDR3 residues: CASSKTGVPNEKLFF. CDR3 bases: TGTGCCAGCAGCAAGACAGGGGTTCCTAATGAAAAACTGTTTTTT.

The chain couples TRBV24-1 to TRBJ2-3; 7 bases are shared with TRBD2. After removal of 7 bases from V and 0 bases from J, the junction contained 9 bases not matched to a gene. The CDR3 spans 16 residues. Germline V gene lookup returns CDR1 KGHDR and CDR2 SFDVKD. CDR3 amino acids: CATRGCGRDSTDTQYF. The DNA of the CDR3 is TGTGCCACCAGGGGGTGCGGGAGAGATAGCACAGATACGCAGTATTTT.

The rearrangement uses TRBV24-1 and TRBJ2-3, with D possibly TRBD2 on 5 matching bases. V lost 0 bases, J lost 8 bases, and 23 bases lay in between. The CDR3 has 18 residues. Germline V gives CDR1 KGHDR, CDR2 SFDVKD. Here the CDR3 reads CATSDLPCKALARGTQYF. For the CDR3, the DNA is TGTGCCACCAGTGATTTGCCTTGCAAAGCTCTCGCCCGGGGTACGCAGTATTTT.

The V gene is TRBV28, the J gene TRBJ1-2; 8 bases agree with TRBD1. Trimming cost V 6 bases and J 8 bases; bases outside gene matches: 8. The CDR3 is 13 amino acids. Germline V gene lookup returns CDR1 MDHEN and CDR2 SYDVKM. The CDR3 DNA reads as TGTGCCAGCAGCCGACAGGGGAGAGGAGGCTACACCTTC. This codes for CASSRQGRGGYTF.

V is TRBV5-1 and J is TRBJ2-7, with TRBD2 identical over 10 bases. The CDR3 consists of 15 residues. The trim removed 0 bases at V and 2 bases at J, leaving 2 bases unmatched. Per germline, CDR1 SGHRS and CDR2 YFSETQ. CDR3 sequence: CASSLGTSGAYEQYV. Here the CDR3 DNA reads TGCGCCAGCAGCTTGGGGACTAGCGGAGCCTACGAGCAGTACGTC.

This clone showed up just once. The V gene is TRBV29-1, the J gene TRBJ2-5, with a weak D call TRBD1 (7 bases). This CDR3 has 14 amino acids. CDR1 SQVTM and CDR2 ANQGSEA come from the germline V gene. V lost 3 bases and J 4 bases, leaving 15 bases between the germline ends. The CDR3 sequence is CSVEEGALGETQYF. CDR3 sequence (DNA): TGCAGCGTTGAGGAGGGGGCTTTAGGAGAGACCCAGTACTTC.

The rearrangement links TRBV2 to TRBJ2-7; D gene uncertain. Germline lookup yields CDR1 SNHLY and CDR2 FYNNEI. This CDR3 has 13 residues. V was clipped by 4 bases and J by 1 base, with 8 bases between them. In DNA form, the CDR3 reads TGTGCCAGCAGTGTTTGGCAGTCCTACGAGCAGTACGTC. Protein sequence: CASSVWQSYEQYV.

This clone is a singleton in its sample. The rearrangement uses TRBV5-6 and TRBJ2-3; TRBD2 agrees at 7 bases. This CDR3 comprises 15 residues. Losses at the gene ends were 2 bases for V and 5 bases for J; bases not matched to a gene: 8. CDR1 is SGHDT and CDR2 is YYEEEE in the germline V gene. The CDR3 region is CASSLLGGGGDTQYF. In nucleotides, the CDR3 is TGTGCCAGCAGCTTATTGGGTGGCGGGGGAGATACGCAGTATTTT.

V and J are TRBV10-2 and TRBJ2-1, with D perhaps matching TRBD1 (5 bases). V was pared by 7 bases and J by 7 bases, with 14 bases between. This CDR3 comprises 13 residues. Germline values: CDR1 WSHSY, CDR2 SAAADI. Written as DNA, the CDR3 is TGCGCCAGCATCCTTTCAGGGTTTAATGAGCAGTTCTTC. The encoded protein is CASILSGFNEQFF.

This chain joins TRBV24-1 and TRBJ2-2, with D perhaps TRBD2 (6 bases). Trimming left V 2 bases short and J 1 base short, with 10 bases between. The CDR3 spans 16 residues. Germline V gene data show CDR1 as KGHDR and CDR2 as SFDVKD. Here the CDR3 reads CATSDSGTLNTGELFF. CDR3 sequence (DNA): TGTGCCACCAGTGATTCTGGGACTTTGAACACCGGGGAGCTGTTTTTT.

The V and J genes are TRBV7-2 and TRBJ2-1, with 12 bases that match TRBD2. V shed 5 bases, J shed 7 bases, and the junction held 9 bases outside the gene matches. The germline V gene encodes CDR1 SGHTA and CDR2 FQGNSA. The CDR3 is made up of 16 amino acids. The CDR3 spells CASSELAGGLLNEQFF. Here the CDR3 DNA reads TGTGCCAGCAGCGAACTAGCGGGAGGCCTGCTGAATGAGCAGTTCTTC.

DNA for the CDR3: TGTGCCAGTAGTATTTTCGAGGGCCCGAACACTGAAGCTTTCTTT. Residues: CASSIFEGPNTEAFF. The rearrangement links TRBV19 to TRBJ1-1, with D unclear. The CDR3 totals 15 residues. Trimming shortened V by 3 bases and J by 1 base, and 12 bases separated the two germline ends. Looked up from germline, CDR1 is LNHDA and CDR2 is SQIVND (reference sequence).